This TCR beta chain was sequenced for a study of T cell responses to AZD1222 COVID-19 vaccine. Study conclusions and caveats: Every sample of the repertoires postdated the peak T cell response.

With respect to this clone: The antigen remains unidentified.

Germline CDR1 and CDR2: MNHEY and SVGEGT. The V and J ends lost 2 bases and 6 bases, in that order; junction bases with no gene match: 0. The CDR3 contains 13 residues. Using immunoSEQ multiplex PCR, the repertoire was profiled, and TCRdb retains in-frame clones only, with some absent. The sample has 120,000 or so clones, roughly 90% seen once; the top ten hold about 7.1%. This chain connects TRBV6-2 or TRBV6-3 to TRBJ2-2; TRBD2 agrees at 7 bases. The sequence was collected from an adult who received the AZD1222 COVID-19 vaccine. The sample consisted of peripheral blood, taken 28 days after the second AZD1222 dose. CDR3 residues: CASSYAGAGELFF. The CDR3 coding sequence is TGTGCCAGCAGTTACGCGGGGGCCGGGGAGCTGTTTTTT.